This entry describes one T cell receptor beta chain. This specimen comes from a study of cytomegalovirus exposure and HLA in healthy donors. The PCR made use of 60 Vbeta and 13 Jbeta primers. Sequencing used immunoSEQ multiplex PCR; TCRdb keeps in-frame clones, though not all of them. The sample shows fewer than 200,000 clones, about 77% of them seen only once. The receptor was isolated from a male donor in good health and CMV-seropositive. The source material was PBMCs.

CDR3 region: CASGATGGLSGNTIYF. CDR3 DNA: TGTGCCAGCGGCGCAACAGGGGGCCTCTCTGGAAACACCATATATTTT. The chain uses TRBV7-9 and TRBJ1-3; 9 bases align to TRBD1. Germline values: CDR1 SEHNR, CDR2 FQNEAQ (reference sequence). This CDR3 has 16 residues. Losses at the gene ends were 8 bases for V and 0 bases for J; bases not matched to a gene: 8.